A selection of T cell receptor beta chains follows, all from one sample in a study of T-cell reconstitution after alpha-beta-depleted transplantation in children. TCRdb re-derived calls from the PCR reads in MiXCR, one entry per CDR3 protein. The sample includes 600,000 to 700,000 distinct CDR3 sequences, around 14% of them seen just once. The source material was PBMCs, sampled before TCRalphabeta/CD19-depleted stem cell transplant. The receptors here all came from a girl aged 2 to 10 with congenital amegakaryocytic thrombocytopenia, due to receive a stem cell transplant. CDR3s include the opening cysteine and the closing phenylalanine or tryptophan. A D gene is named only where the DNA matches it firmly. For some rows the clone size is stated as once, few or many, or as a class when expanded; others skip it.

V gene	clone size	D gene	J gene	CDR3 DNA	CDR3 protein
TRBV5-1	many	NA	TRBJ1-2	TGCGCCAGCAGCTTGGCAATTCAGGGATTCAGCTATGGCTACACCTTC	CASSLAIQGFSYGYTF
TRBV12-3/TRBV12-4	few	NA	TRBJ2-7	TGTGCCAGCAGTTTCGAGTTGGGTACGCCCTCCTACGAGCAGTACTTC	CASSFELGTPSYEQYF
TRBV7-6	NA	TRBD1	TRBJ1-5	TGTGCCAGCAGCAAGAGACAGGGACCAAATCAGCCCCAGCATTTT	CASSKRQGPNQPQHF
TRBV7-8	many	NA	TRBJ2-7	TGTGCCAGCAGCTTAGCGGGGCCCAGCTTCTTATACGAGCAGTACTTC	CASSLAGPSFLYEQYF
TRBV11-2	many	NA	TRBJ2-7	TGTGCCAGCAGCCCTACCTGGACACGATACGAGCAGTACTTC	CASSPTWTRYEQYF
TRBV10-3	many	NA	TRBJ2-7	TGTGCCATCAGTGGAATCGGGCGGGAGCAGTACTTC	CAISGIGREQYF
TRBV12-3/TRBV12-4	many	TRBD2	TRBJ2-4	TGTGCCAGCAGTCTTCAGACTAGCGGCAAAAACATTCAGTACTTC	CASSLQTSGKNIQYF
TRBV12-3/TRBV12-4	NA	TRBD1	TRBJ2-1	TGTGCCAGCAGTTTAAGGGGGCAGGAGCAGTTCTTC	CASSLRGQEQFF
TRBV12-3/TRBV12-4	NA	NA	TRBJ2-5	TGTGCCAGCAGTTGGTGGCGGCTCCAAGAGACCCAGTACTTC	CASSWWRLQETQYF
TRBV7-2	many	TRBD1	TRBJ1-2	TGTGCCAGCAGCTTAGATACGGACAGGGACGATGGCTACACCTTC	CASSLDTDRDDGYTF
TRBV20-1	NA	NA	TRBJ2-7	TGCAGTGCTACACACCGATCGCCTCGACTAGTTTTGTCCTACGAGCAGTACTTC	CSATHRSPRLVLSYEQYF
TRBV20-1	NA	NA	TRBJ2-7	TGCAGTGCTAGAGAAAGCGACAGGATCTCCTACGAGCAGTACTTC	CSARESDRISYEQYF
TRBV11-2	many	NA	TRBJ2-2	TGTGCCAGCAGCTCGACTAGCCTCAGGGGCACCGGGGAGCTGTTTTTT	CASSSTSLRGTGELFF
TRBV10-2	many	NA	TRBJ2-4	TGCGCCAGCAGTGAGTCACAGAGAGTAAACATTCAGTACTTC	CASSESQRVNIQYF
TRBV5-1	few	NA	TRBJ2-1	TGCGCCAGCAGCTTTTTATGGCTCTCCTACAATGAGCAGTTCTTC	CASSFLWLSYNEQFF
TRBV6-2/TRBV6-3	many	NA	TRBJ1-5	TGTGCCAGCAGTTCCCGGGATCAGCCCCAGCATTTT	CASSSRDQPQHF
TRBV29-1	many	TRBD2	TRBJ2-1	TGCAGCGTTGATTTAGCGGGAGGGTATGAGCAGTTCTTC	CSVDLAGGYEQFF
TRBV10-3	many	NA	TRBJ2-5	TGTGCCATCGGGGGTGAGACCCAGTACTTC	CAIGGETQYF
TRBV20-1	many	NA	TRBJ2-7	TGCAGTGTTACCAAACCCGAGAACTACGAGCAGTACTTC	CSVTKPENYEQYF
TRBV6-1	many	TRBD1	TRBJ1-1	TGTGCCAGCTTCGGACAGGGCGGTACTGAAGCTTTCTTT	CASFGQGGTEAFF
TRBV19	few	TRBD2	TRBJ2-4	TGTGCCAGTAGTATTGTTGGGGTAGCGGGAGTTGGCAAAAACATTCAGTACTTC	CASSIVGVAGVGKNIQYF
TRBV7-8	NA	TRBD2	TRBJ2-1	TGTGCCAGCAGCGTTGTCGGGACTAGCGTATACAATGAGCAGTTCTTC	CASSVVGTSVYNEQFF
TRBV4-2	many	TRBD2	TRBJ2-3	TGTGCCAGCAGCCACGGGAGGGCCGGGACAGATACGCAGTATTTT	CASSHGRAGTDTQYF
TRBV5-1	many	TRBD2	TRBJ2-1	TGCGCCAGCACGGGCGGGAGCTCCTACAATGAGCAGTTCTTC	CASTGGSSYNEQFF
TRBV4-1	NA	TRBD2	TRBJ2-4	TGCGCCAGCAGCCAGGGAAGCGGGAGGCGAAACATTCAGTACTTC	CASSQGSGRRNIQYF
TRBV5-1	few	TRBD2	TRBJ2-7	TGCGCCAGCAGCTCCCCGAGACTAGCGGGAGGAACAACTCTGAAAATCGAGCAGTACTTC	CASSSPRLAGGTTLKIEQYF
TRBV11-3	NA	TRBD2	TRBJ2-1	TGTGCCAGCAGCCAACTAGCGGGAGGCGATGAGCAGTTCTTC	CASSQLAGGDEQFF
TRBV5-6	many	NA	TRBJ1-1	TGTGCCAGCAGCCCGACAGTCGGGGGCACTGAAGCTTTCTTT	CASSPTVGGTEAFF
TRBV15	NA	NA	TRBJ1-5	TGTGCCACCAGCAGTGGAACAGGCAATCAGCCCCAGCATTTT	CATSSGTGNQPQHF
TRBV29-1	few	TRBD1	TRBJ2-7	TGCAGCGTTGTTCGACAGGGGTTCTACGAGCAGTACTTC	CSVVRQGFYEQYF
TRBV30	many	NA	TRBJ2-1	TGTGCCCTCCGATCAGTCCCCTACAATGAGCAGTTCTTC	CALRSVPYNEQFF
TRBV4-2	many	NA	TRBJ2-1	TGTGCCAGCAGCCAAGTTAGGTACAATGAGCAGTTCTTC	CASSQVRYNEQFF
TRBV28	NA	TRBD1	TRBJ2-5	TGTGCCAGCAGCCCTAGGGGCATGACAGGGGTTGAAGAGACCCAGTACTTC	CASSPRGMTGVEETQYF
TRBV20-1	NA	TRBD2	TRBJ2-1	TGCAGTGCTAGTAGCGGGAGCCACAATGAGCAGTTCTTC	CSASSGSHNEQFF
TRBV20-1	NA	TRBD2	TRBJ2-1	TGCAGTGCTTCCCCGGTGGCGGGAGGCCCTAGGGGGAATGAGCAGTTCTTC	CSASPVAGGPRGNEQFF
TRBV20-1	many	NA	TRBJ1-1	TGCAGTGCTAGAGGGGACCTCGGATCTTTCTTT	CSARGDLGSFF
TRBV29-1	few	NA	TRBJ2-5	TGCAGCGTTTGGGAGAGAGGGGAGACCCAGTACTTC	CSVWERGETQYF
TRBV20-1	few	TRBD2	TRBJ2-3	TGCAGTGCTAGGGGTTCTAGCGGGGCAGATACGCAGTATTTT	CSARGSSGADTQYF
TRBV5-1	many	NA	TRBJ1-2	TGCGCCAGCAGCTTGGCCCAAAGGTCTGATCGCTACACCTTC	CASSLAQRSDRYTF
TRBV5-1	few	NA	TRBJ1-1	TGCGCCAGCAGCTCTTTAAGCGTCTGGGACACTGAAGCTTTCTTT	CASSSLSVWDTEAFF
TRBV5-1	many	TRBD1	TRBJ2-7	TGCGCCAGCAGCTTCGGGACAGGATACGAGCAGTACTTC	CASSFGTGYEQYF
TRBV25-1	NA	NA	TRBJ2-1	TGTTCCAGCAGTGGCAACGGGGGCAAAATATCCTACAATGAGCAGTTCTTC	CSSSGNGGKISYNEQFF
TRBV5-1	many	NA	TRBJ2-2	TGCGCCAGCCTGGCGGTTTATCCCACCGGGGAGCTGTTTTTT	CASLAVYPTGELFF
TRBV7-2	NA	NA	TRBJ2-3	TGTGCCAGCAGCCCATCGACGGGAGAAGCAGATACGCAGTATTTT	CASSPSTGEADTQYF
TRBV7-8	many	NA	TRBJ2-1	TGTGCCAGCAGCTTAACGGCGGCGGGTGGGGTTAATGAGCAGTTCTTC	CASSLTAAGGVNEQFF
TRBV29-1	few	TRBD2	TRBJ2-5	TGCAGCGTTGAGCCGCCTAGCGGACAAGAGACCCAGTACTTC	CSVEPPSGQETQYF
TRBV29-1	many	NA	TRBJ2-5	TGCAGCGTTGGGGCAGGGGGAGGGATAAAGTACTTC	CSVGAGGGIKYF
TRBV24-1	many	TRBD2	TRBJ2-1	TGTGCCACCAGTGACCAAAAACCCGGACTAGCGTACTACAATGAGCAGTTCTTC	CATSDQKPGLAYYNEQFF
TRBV20-1	few	NA	TRBJ2-5	TGCAGTGCTAGGGGAAGGAGAGAGACCCAGTACTTC	CSARGRRETQYF
TRBV4-1	many	TRBD1	TRBJ1-3	TGCGCCAGCAGCCCCCTTTGGGACAGTTCTGGAAACACCATATATTTT	CASSPLWDSSGNTIYF
TRBV7-8	NA	TRBD2	TRBJ2-2	TGTGCCAGCAGCTTAAGGACTAGCGGGCCGAACACCGGGGAGCTGTTTTTT	CASSLRTSGPNTGELFF
TRBV29-1	many	TRBD1	TRBJ1-2	TGCAGCGTGAAATCCGGGACAGGGGATGGCTACACCTTC	CSVKSGTGDGYTF
TRBV7-7	NA	NA	TRBJ2-2	TGTGCCAGCAGCCAGAGAGGTCTCTACACCGGGGAGCTGTTTTTT	CASSQRGLYTGELFF
TRBV14	few	NA	TRBJ2-2	TGTGCCAGCAGCCGCTTACCCGGGGAGCTGTTTTTT	CASSRLPGELFF
TRBV20-1	NA	NA	TRBJ2-3	TGCAGTGCTAGTGGCGACGACTTCTTGCCGGATACGCAGTATTTT	CSASGDDFLPDTQYF
TRBV12-5	few	NA	TRBJ2-5	TGTGCTAGTGGTTTGGGAGAGACGGAGACCCAGTACTTC	CASGLGETETQYF
TRBV5-4	many	NA	TRBJ2-5	TGTGCCAGCACCCTGGAGGTTAGGGAAGAGACCCAGTACTTC	CASTLEVREETQYF
TRBV11-2	few	NA	TRBJ2-1	TGTGCCAGCGCGCGGAAGGAAACGGGCTACAATGAGCAGTTCTTC	CASARKETGYNEQFF
TRBV25-1	few	NA	TRBJ1-5	TGTGCCAGCACACTTCAGGGTGGGCAGCCCCAGCATTTT	CASTLQGGQPQHF
TRBV5-1	many	NA	TRBJ2-5	TGCGCCAGCAGCTTGTTCCCTGCGGAGACCCAGTACTTC	CASSLFPAETQYF